Below, one T cell receptor (beta chain) is given with its context. Its antigen remains unknown. These data come from a study of shared clonotypes between healthy human individuals. The study, taken as a whole, reports: Shared across a handful of donors were roughly 4.7% of the naive CD4 clonotypes. Generation of non-shared clonotypes was less probable than generation of clonotypes shared by all four donors.

Deletions cut 5 bases from V and 4 bases from J, with 14 bases between. The CDR3 has 13 amino acids. CDR1 is GTSNPN and CDR2 is SVGIG in the germline V gene (reference sequence). Produced via immunoSEQ multiplex PCR; TCRdb's table is partial and in-frame only. This sample has about 2 million clones; over 85% occur once, and the top ten carry about 1.1%. CD45RO-negative, CCR7-positively selected cells formed the naive CD8 fraction, excluding terminally differentiated effector memory CD45RA+ cells. Material: naive CD8+ T cells sorted from blood. The source is a man younger than 30 in good health. This rearrangement joins TRBV30 to TRBJ1-1, with D perhaps matching TRBD1 (6 bases). CDR3 sequence (DNA): TGTGCCTGGTCTAGACAGGAAACCACTGAAGCTTTCTTT. It translates to CAWSRQETTEAFF.